This TCR beta chain was sequenced during a study of blood T cell repertoires in COVID-19. Study at large: In each case, the material was cDNA or gDNA derived from T cells, B-cell-depleted T cells, or PBMCs.

This clone appeared a few times. The ends lost 5 bases at V and 3 bases at J; junction bases unmatched: 12. This CDR3 contains 19 residues. Germline lookup yields CDR1 SEHNR and CDR2 FQNEAQ (reference sequence). Original methodology: Reference gene primer amplification gave nucleated cell count estimates. Profiled with immunoSEQ multiplex PCR; TCRdb holds only in-frame clones, not every one. That table supplies the V and J calls and clone size; D and trimming were determined from the DNA. Here the sample spans 250,000 or so clones, approximately 88% being singletons. The material sequenced was peripheral blood. This sequence was found in a woman in her thirties with COVID-19, enrolled during active disease. V gene TRBV7-9 combines with J gene TRBJ2-6, with 11 bases identical to TRBD1. CDR3 protein: CASSPAGTGGPRGANVLTF. The CDR3 DNA follows: TGTGCCAGCAGCCCGGCGGGGACAGGGGGACCTCGTGGGGCCAACGTCCTGACTTTC.